This T cell receptor beta chain stems from a study of glioma-infiltrating T cells. Study information: Low-grade gliomas were grade II; glioblastomas were grade IV at initial diagnosis. Presurgical dexamethasone in glioma patients lasted six or fewer days. Blood libraries targeted roughly 4.5- to 10-fold coverage of about one million T cells. Study results and limitations: Gliomas, especially low-grade, showed above-expected tissue-blood divergence; non-neoplastic patients showed below.

TCR alpha and beta CDR3 regions were amplified from RNA using iRepertoire nested multiplex PCR. One entry per CDR3 protein results from TCRdb running MiXCR on the multiplex PCR reads. Of 400,000 or so distinct CDR3 sequences listed, 41% were seen once; the top ten hold around 12%. In regard to this clonotype: Its antigen is still unknown.

CDR1 is DFQATT and CDR2 is SNEGSKA in the germline V gene (reference sequence). V dropped 0 bases and J dropped 0; count of bases not matched to a gene: 11. This CDR3 spans 18 amino acids. What was sequenced was glioma tissue, nonneoplastic brain tissue, or PBMCs (not recorded which). The clonotype originates from a human donor with low-grade glioma or glioblastoma, undergoing nonglioma brain surgery, or in good health (not recorded which). The V call is TRBV20-1, the J call TRBJ2-7, with 10 nucleotides matching TRBD2. The CDR3 here is CSARDVSGRYAVSYEQYF. The CDR3 DNA is TGCAGTGCTAGAGATGTTAGCGGGAGGTACGCAGTCTCCTACGAGCAGTACTTC.